A few counts support the clone carrying this T cell receptor (beta chain). Its antigen remains unidentified. From 5'RACE with constant-segment primers came TCR alpha and TCR beta cDNA libraries that carried sample barcodes and UMIs. TCRdb re-called the 5' RACE reads with MiXCR, one entry per CDR3 protein. The data contain roughly 80,000 distinct CDR3 sequences, around 14% of them seen just once; the ten biggest clones take up roughly 30%. Trimming shortened V by 3 bases and J by 0 bases, and 12 bases separated the two germline ends. This CDR3 comprises 16 residues. The sample originates from a study of T-cell memory formation after mild COVID-19. Study-wide background: Clusters were largely donor specific.

Overall study findings and caveats: Contracting CD4+ clones sat mainly in CM and EM; CD8+ in EMRA. The pre-infection memory compartment contained some responding clones, suggesting cross-reactive memory joined.

Sequenced: PBMCs or a T cell subset sorted from them (not recorded which). This sequence joins TRBV12-3 or TRBV12-4 and TRBJ1-3, with D perhaps TRBD1 (5 bases). The TCR comes from an adult woman who had mild COVID-19 (a few samples of this study predate the infection). Cell type and time point are not known. In DNA form, the CDR3 reads TGTGCCAGCAGTTTGGGGGGACCTTACTCTGGAAACACCATATATTTT. Translating gives CASSLGGPYSGNTIYF.